Following are 10 T cell receptor beta chains from one sample sequenced in a study of T cell repertoires in cytomegalovirus infection. Each CDR3 protein gets one entry after TCRdb re-called the reads with MiXCR. This sample has 650,000 to 900,000 distinct CDR3 sequences, with almost 30% found just once. No cognate antigen is known for these TCRs. This specimen was cultured CD8+ T cells from PBMCs, taken from culture after CMV antigen stimulation. The receptors were sampled from a human donor in good health (CMV status not recorded). Some clones in this sample may be carry-over from other donors' samples.

The rearrangement uses TRBV24-1 and TRBJ2-3; 8 bases are shared with TRBD1. CDR1 and CDR2 (germline): KGHDR, SFDVKD. V lost 7 bases, J lost 4 bases, and 6 bases stayed unmatched. The CDR3 is 14 residues long. The DNA for the CDR3 is TGTGCCACCAGCCGGGGACAGGTCGCAGATACGCAGTATTTT. Protein sequence: CATSRGQVADTQYF.

This clonotype was detected ten times or more. The chain couples TRBV7-9 to TRBJ2-7; the D gene is possibly TRBD1 (6 bases). V lost 5 bases, J lost 1 base, and 12 bases lay in between. Germline V CDR1 and CDR2: SEHNR, FQNEAQ (reference sequence). CDR3 length equals 14 residues. Here the CDR3 reads CASSPQGRSYEQYV. The CDR3 nucleotides are TGTGCCAGCAGCCCACAGGGACGGTCCTACGAGCAGTACGTC.

This clonotype was found many times. This chain links TRBV7-6 with TRBJ2-5; 8 nucleotides match TRBD1. The CDR3 has 16 residues. J lost 5 bases, V lost 4 bases, and 12 bases had no gene match. CDR1 SGHVS and CDR2 FNYEAQ come from the germline V gene. The CDR3 DNA reads TGTGCCAGCAGCTCGGGACAGGAGATCCCGAGGGAGACCCAGTACTTC. As protein: CASSSGQEIPRETQYF.

Details on this clonotype: The junction differs from germline at one of its ends, possibly a read error. The chain has TRBV7-7 and TRBJ2-5, with D possibly TRBD2 on 6 matching bases. The V gene's germline CDR1 is SSHAT and CDR2 FNYEAQ (reference sequence). The CDR3 sequence is 14 residues long. The CDR3 DNA reads as TGTGCTAGCAGCTTAGATCTGGGGAGGGAGACCCAGTACTTC. Residues: CASSLDLGRETQYF.

This clonotype was seen many times. The gene calls are TRBV7-6 and TRBJ2-5, with 10 bases lining up with TRBD1. CDR1 and CDR2 (germline): SGHVS, FNYEAQ. The V and J ends lost 6 bases and 4 bases, in that order; junction bases with no gene match: 8. The CDR3 has 15 residues. DNA for the CDR3: TGTGCCAGCAGGCAGACAGGGGGCAGAATAGAGACCCAGTACTTC. Its translation is CASRQTGGRIETQYF.

The rearrangement uses TRBV6-6 and TRBJ1-5; 8 nucleotides agree with TRBD1. The CDR3 loop spans 14 amino acids. V lost 4 bases to trimming and J lost 6 bases; unmatched junction nucleotides: 5. CDR1 and CDR2 from the germline V gene are MNHNY and SVGAGI (reference sequence). As DNA, the CDR3 is TGTGCCAGCAGTTGGACAGGGTCTGGTCAGCCCCAGCATTTT. It yields the protein CASSWTGSGQPQHF.

The gene calls are TRBV7-4 and TRBJ2-5; 11 positions match TRBD2. The V gene end was trimmed by 5 bases and the J gene end by 2 bases; junction bases not matched to a gene: 4. The CDR3 sequence is 15 residues long. Germline V gene lookup returns CDR1 SGHVT and CDR2 SQSDAQ. The chain's CDR3 is CASSEVAGGQETQYF. The CDR3 DNA reads TGTGCCAGCAGCGAAGTAGCGGGGGGGCAAGAGACCCAGTACTTC.

There are a few counts of this clonotype. The chain has TRBV11-2 and TRBJ2-3; no reliable D call. CDR1 and CDR2 (germline): SGHAT, FQNNGV. This CDR3 spans 13 amino acids. Trimming stripped 7 bases from V and 10 bases from J, with 18 bases between. The DNA for the CDR3 is TGTGCCAGCATAAGACGAGATAGCTTTTCGCAGTATTTT. This gives the protein CASIRRDSFSQYF.

The table lists this clonotype with a few counts. The chain joins TRBV9 to TRBJ2-3; TRBD2 matches 12 bases. V dropped 3 bases and J dropped 0; count of bases not matched to a gene: 11. Per germline, CDR1 SGDLS and CDR2 YYNGEE. CDR3 size: 19 residues. The CDR3 nucleotides are TGTGCCAGCAGCGGACGACTAGCGGGGGCGAGCTCTAGCACAGATACGCAGTATTTT. It is translated as CASSGRLAGASSSTDTQYF.

This chain uses TRBV14 with TRBJ1-2; D is unclear. The CDR3 loop spans 16 amino acids. CDR1 and CDR2 from the germline V gene are SGHDN and FVKESK. Trimming left V 0 bases short and J 8 bases short, with 19 bases between. The CDR3 is CASSQDRSYAEVGYTF. CDR3 nucleotides: TGTGCCAGCAGCCAAGATAGGTCATACGCTGAGGTGGGCTACACCTTC.